The rows below give T cell receptor beta chains drawn from one sample of a study of blood T cell repertoires in COVID-19. Some clones are missing from TCRdb's copy, which holds only in-frame ones; the method was immunoSEQ multiplex PCR. The table records around 130,000 clones, roughly 88% of them present only once. Sequencing used peripheral blood. These receptor sequences come from a man in his forties or fifties with acute or convalescent COVID-19. Each CDR3 is given with its conserved first and last residue. Fields, in order: clone size, D gene, V gene, J gene, CDR3 DNA, CDR3 protein. A D gene is named only where the DNA matches it firmly. Some rows have no size entry. The others give once, few or many, or a class for an expanded clone.

.,TRBD2,TRBV6-5,TRBJ2-7,TGTGCCGTCGGGGGGTACGAGCAGTACTTC,CAVGGYEQYF
.,TRBD1,TRBV30,TRBJ1-1,TGTGCCTGGGTGCGAGGGGGCGCGGGGACTGAAGCTTTCTTT,CAWVRGGAGTEAFF
.,TRBD1,TRBV19,TRBJ2-6,TGTGCCAGTAGTATAGGGGCAGGGGGCGCCTCTGGGGCCAACGTCCTGACTTTC,CASSIGAGGASGANVLTF
once,.,TRBV2,TRBJ1-3,TGTGCCAGCAGTCAGAACACCATATATTTT,CASSQNTIYF
few,TRBD1,TRBV6-1,TRBJ1-2,TGTGCCAGCAGTGACGGGGACAGGAAGACCTATGGCTACACCTTC,CASSDGDRKTYGYTF
.,.,TRBV4-3,TRBJ2-5,TGCGCCAGCAGCCAAGATGGGTATGAGGGAGAGACCCAGTACTTC,CASSQDGYEGETQYF
.,.,TRBV6-2/TRBV6-3,TRBJ2-7,TGTGCCAGCAGTTACTCGACCGGGAGCCTGACCTACGAGCAGTACTTC,CASSYSTGSLTYEQYF
.,TRBD1,TRBV6-6,TRBJ1-1,TGTGCCAGCAGTCAACGACAGGGGCAATTTCTGAACACTGAAGCTTTCTTT,CASSQRQGQFLNTEAFF
.,TRBD1,TRBV7-7,TRBJ2-7,TGTGCCAGCAGCTTGGGGACAGTCTACGAGCAGTACTTC,CASSLGTVYEQYF
.,TRBD2,TRBV4-1,TRBJ2-7,TGCGCCAGCAGCCAAGATCCCGGGGGAGGGTACGAGCAGTACTTC,CASSQDPGGGYEQYF
.,.,TRBV18,TRBJ1-5,TGTGCCAGCTCGACGGGAGACAATCAGCCCCAGCATTTT,CASSTGDNQPQHF
.,TRBD1,TRBV30,TRBJ2-7,TGTGCCTGGCGGACAGGGCACTACGAGCAGTACTTC,CAWRTGHYEQYF
many,.,TRBV6-6,TRBJ1-1,TGTGCCAGCACTGAAACTACTCAAGCTTTCTTT,CASTETTQAFF
.,TRBD1,TRBV6-5,TRBJ1-2,TGTGCCAGCAGTTACAACAGGGGAGATGGCTACACCTTC,CASSYNRGDGYTF
.,.,TRBV20-1,TRBJ1-4,TGCAGTGCCGGGGGTAATGAAAAACTGTTTTTT,CSAGGNEKLFF
.,.,TRBV6-6,TRBJ2-7,TGTGCCAGCAGTTACGCACAGGGCTACGAGCAGTACTTC,CASSYAQGYEQYF
.,TRBD1,TRBV30,TRBJ1-3,TGTGCCTGGAGTGATTACAGGGGAGACACCATATATTTT,CAWSDYRGDTIYF
.,TRBD1,TRBV7-9,TRBJ1-1,TGTGCCAGCAGCCGGGACAGGGCGAACACTGAAGCTTTCTTT,CASSRDRANTEAFF
few,.,TRBV21-1,TRBJ2-3,TGTGCCAGCAGCAATACTCGCGGGGCGAATTACCGAAGCACAGATACGCAGTATTTT,CASSNTRGANYRSTDTQYF
.,.,TRBV11-2,TRBJ1-2,TGTGCCAGCAGCTTAGCCCCCCAGGGGAGCGGTGGCTACACCTTC,CASSLAPQGSGGYTF
.,TRBD1,TRBV5-1,TRBJ2-5,TGCGCCAGCAGCCCAGGGACAGGTGGAGCCCAAGAGACCCAGTACTTC,CASSPGTGGAQETQYF
many,.,TRBV9,TRBJ1-5,TGTGCCAGCAGCGTAGCCGGTAGCCAGCCCCAGCATTTT,CASSVAGSQPQHF